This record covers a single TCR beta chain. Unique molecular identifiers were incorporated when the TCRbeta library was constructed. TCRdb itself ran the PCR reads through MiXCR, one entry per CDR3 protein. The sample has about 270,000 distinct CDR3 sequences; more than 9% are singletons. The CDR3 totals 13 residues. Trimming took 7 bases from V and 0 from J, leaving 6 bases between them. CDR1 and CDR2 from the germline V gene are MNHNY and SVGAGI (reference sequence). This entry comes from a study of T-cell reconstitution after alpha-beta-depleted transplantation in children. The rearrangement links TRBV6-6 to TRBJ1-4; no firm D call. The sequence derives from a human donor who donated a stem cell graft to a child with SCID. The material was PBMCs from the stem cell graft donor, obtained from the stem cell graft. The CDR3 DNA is TGTGCCAGCACTACTGCAACTAATGAAAAACTGTTTTTT. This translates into CASTTATNEKLFF.